By frequency in the sample, the clone carrying this TCR beta chain is medium-sized. The antigen remains undetermined. The data originate from a study of early T cells in non-severe SARS-CoV-2 infection. On the study more broadly: Unsorted whole blood bulk RNA was sequenced, with unpaired chains.

The germline V gene has CDR1 DFQATT and CDR2 SNEGSKA (reference sequence). V was pared by 4 bases and J by 4 bases, with 5 bases between. The CDR3 totals 11 residues. Unique molecular identifiers (one per individual cDNA molecule) were attached. TCRdb processed the 5' RACE reads anew with MiXCR; each CDR3 protein has one entry. The sample lists fewer than 55,000 distinct CDR3 sequences, roughly 7.3% occurring once. Study-wide results and caveats: The matching step, a VDJdb search, favored anti-spike CD8 responses and missed private and CD4 specificities.

The material sequenced was whole blood. The chain employs TRBV20-1 and TRBJ2-1; unclear D gene. This receptor was identified in an adult who was a healthcare worker with PCR-confirmed SARS-CoV-2 infection or an uninfected control (not recorded which). CDR3 sequence (DNA): TGCAGTGCTATGGATTACAATGAGCAGTTCTTC. Translating gives CSAMDYNEQFF.